These 11 T cell receptor beta chains were all obtained from the same sample, sequenced in a study of technical replicates of blood from several donors. Profiling relied on immunoSEQ multiplex PCR, and the TCRdb table lists in-frame clones only, not all of them. Seen here are tens of thousands of clones, approximately 95% observed once, and the top ten hold roughly 0.34%. Sequenced material: T cells isolated from PBMCs. These receptors were taken from a human donor in good health.

This chain uses TRBV5-1 with TRBJ2-7, with a tentative D call TRBD2 (5 bases). V was shortened by 4 bases and J by 1 base, with 12 bases between the two germline ends. CDR3 length: 14 residues. The germline V gene has CDR1 SGHRS and CDR2 YFSETQ. CDR3 region: CASSLWSGSYEQYF. The CDR3 DNA is TGCGCCAGCAGCCTTTGGAGCGGTTCCTACGAGCAGTACTTC.

This rearrangement joins TRBV7-9 to TRBJ2-3; tentatively, D is TRBD1 (6 bases). Trimming took 4 bases from V and 4 from J, leaving 21 bases between them. Looked up from germline, CDR1 is SEHNR and CDR2 is FQNEAQ (reference sequence). The length of the CDR3 is 17 residues. CDR3 residues: CASSSGQILSGADTQYF. CDR3 nucleotides: TGTGCCAGCAGCTCGGGACAAATACTTTCCGGGGCAGATACGCAGTATTTT. Drawing the rest from reference TRBV7-9 and TRBJ2-3, the complete variable domain is DTGVSQNPRHKITKRGQNVTFRCDPISEHNRLYWYRQTLGQGPEFLTYFQNEAQLEKSRLLSDRFSAERPKGSFSTLEIQRTEQGDSAMYLCASSSGQILSGADTQYFGPGTRLTVL.

The gene calls are TRBV4-3 and TRBJ1-4; TRBD1 agrees at 7 bases. Trimming at V came to 3 bases and at J to 3 bases, leaving 7 bases not matched to a gene. The CDR3 is 16 amino acids. Looked up from germline, CDR1 is LGHNA and CDR2 is YSLEER. In DNA, the CDR3 is TGCGCCAGCAGCCAGAGGGGGACAGTCCCTAATGAAAAACTGTTTTTT. Its protein is CASSQRGTVPNEKLFF.

V is TRBV5-1 and J is TRBJ1-1; 7 nucleotides agree with TRBD1. The V gene's germline CDR1 is SGHRS and CDR2 YFSETQ. The CDR3 has 15 amino acids. V trimming: 0 bases; J trimming: 2 bases; junction bases outside the gene matches: 4. CDR3 nucleotide sequence: TGCGCCAGCAGCTTGGCCAGGGGGATAAACACTGAAGCTTTCTTT. Translated, it gives CASSLARGINTEAFF.

The V call is TRBV10-1, the J call TRBJ2-5; 9 bases line up with TRBD1. Per germline, CDR1 WNHNN and CDR2 SYGVQD (reference sequence). The CDR3 spans 15 residues. The ends lost 5 bases at V and 7 bases at J; junction bases unmatched: 11. The CDR3 DNA reads TGCGCCAGCAGTTCCCGGGACAGGGATAAAGGGACCCAGTACTTC. Amino acid sequence: CASSSRDRDKGTQYF.

This clone showed up just once. Distinct nucleotide sequences in the sample also encode this CDR3. The V gene is TRBV2, the J gene TRBJ2-3, with 7 bases that match TRBD1. Germline values: CDR1 SNHLY, CDR2 FYNNEI. V was clipped by 6 bases and J by 0 bases; unmatched bases: 3. The CDR3 length is 14 residues. The CDR3 sequence is CASRRGRSTDTQYF. DNA for the CDR3: TGTGCCAGCAGGAGGGGGCGAAGCACAGATACGCAGTATTTT.

The chain links TRBV2 to TRBJ2-2; perhaps TRBD2 as D (6 bases). Germline-derived CDR1 and CDR2 are SNHLY and FYNNEI. Trimming cost V 1 base and J 6 bases, with 12 bases left between them. The CDR3 has 15 residues. DNA of the CDR3: TGTGCCAGCAGTGAAGGGGGACTCGCGGCCGGGGAGCTGTTTTTT. Translating gives CASSEGGLAAGELFF. The full variable domain, in which reference TRBV2 and TRBJ2-2 provide the parts outside the CDR3, is EPEVTQTPSHQVTQMGQEVILRCVPISNHLYFYWYRQILGQKVEFLVSFYNNEISEKSEIFDDQFSVERPDGSNFTLKIRSTKLEDSAMYFCASSEGGLAAGELFFGEGSRLTVL.

The chain recombines TRBV20-1 with TRBJ1-4, with unresolved D. This CDR3 has 11 residues. CDR1 and CDR2 from the germline V gene are DFQATT and SNEGSKA (reference sequence). Deletions cut 4 bases from V and 8 bases from J, with 8 bases between. CDR3 residues: CSAKQPEKLFF. DNA for the CDR3: TGCAGTGCTAAACAGCCGGAAAAACTGTTTTTT.

This sequence joins TRBV29-1 and TRBJ1-1; D perhaps matches TRBD1 (5 bases). The CDR3 length is 13 residues. V lost 7 bases, J lost 5 bases, and 17 bases lay in between. From germline, CDR1 is SQVTM and CDR2 ANQGSEA. In nucleotides, the CDR3 is TGCAGCGCCTCCGGGACGGGGGGGACTGAAGCTTTCTTT. This codes for CSASGTGGTEAFF. Full variable domain (rest looked up from reference TRBV29-1 and TRBJ1-1): SAVISQKPSRDICQRGTSLTIQCQVDSQVTMMFWYRQQPGQSLTLIATANQGSEATYESGFVIDKFPISRPNLTFSTLTVSNMSPEDSSIYLCSASGTGGTEAFFGQGTRLTVV.

V gene TRBV6-1 combines with J gene TRBJ2-3, with TRBD2 matching 8 bases. The CDR3 is made up of 16 amino acids. Trimming at V came to 2 bases and at J to 5 bases, leaving 9 bases not matched to a gene. Germline V gene lookup returns CDR1 MNHNS and CDR2 SASEGT. In DNA, the CDR3 is TGTGCCAGCAGTGAATTTGAGCGGGAGCTTGGAGATACGCAGTATTTT. The encoded protein is CASSEFERELGDTQYF.

The chain has TRBV6-5 and TRBJ2-5; possibly TRBD2 for D (7 bases). The V end lost 8 bases, the J end lost 4 bases, and 11 bases lay between the germline ends. Per germline, CDR1 MNHEY and CDR2 SVGAGI. CDR3 length equals 12 residues. The CDR3 nucleotides are TGTGCCAGCGGGGGGGCGTCAGAGACCCAGTACTTC. Translation: CASGGASETQYF.